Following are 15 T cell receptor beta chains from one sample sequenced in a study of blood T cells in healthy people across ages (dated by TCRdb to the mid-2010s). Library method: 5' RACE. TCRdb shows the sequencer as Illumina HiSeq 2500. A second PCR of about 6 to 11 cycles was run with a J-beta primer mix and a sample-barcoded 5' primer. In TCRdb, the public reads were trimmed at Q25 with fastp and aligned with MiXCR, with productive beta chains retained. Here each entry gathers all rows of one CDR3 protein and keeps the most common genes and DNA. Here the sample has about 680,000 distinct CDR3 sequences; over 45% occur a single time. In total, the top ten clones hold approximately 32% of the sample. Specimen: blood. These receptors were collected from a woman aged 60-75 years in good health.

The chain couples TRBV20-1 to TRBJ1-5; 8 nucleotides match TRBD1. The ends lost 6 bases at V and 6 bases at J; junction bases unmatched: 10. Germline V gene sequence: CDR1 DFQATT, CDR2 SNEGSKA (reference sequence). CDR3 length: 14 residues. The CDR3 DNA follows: TGCAGTGCAAAACGTCGGACAGGGCGTCAGCCCCAGCATTTT. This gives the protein CSAKRRTGRQPQHF.

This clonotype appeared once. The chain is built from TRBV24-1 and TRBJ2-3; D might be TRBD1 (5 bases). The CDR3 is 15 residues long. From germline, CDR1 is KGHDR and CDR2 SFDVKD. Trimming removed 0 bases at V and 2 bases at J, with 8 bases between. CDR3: CATSDLAGHTDTQYF. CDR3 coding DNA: TGTGCCACCAGTGATTTGGCAGGGCACACAGATACGCAGTATTTT.

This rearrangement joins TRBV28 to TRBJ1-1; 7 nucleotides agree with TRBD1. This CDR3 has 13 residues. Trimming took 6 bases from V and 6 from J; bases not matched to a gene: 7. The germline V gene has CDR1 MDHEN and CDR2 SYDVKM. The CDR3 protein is CASRTGTRAEAFF. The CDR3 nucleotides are TGTGCCAGCAGGACAGGGACCCGCGCTGAAGCTTTCTTT.

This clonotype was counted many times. The CDR3 loop is CASSLEAEGGTGQFF. The CDR3 region has the DNA TGTGCCAGCAGCTTAGAGGCAGAGGGCGGTACGGGGCAGTTCTTC. The chain employs TRBV7-2 and TRBJ2-1; possible D gene TRBD2, 5 bases. The CDR3 is made up of 15 amino acids. Trimming removed 1 base from V and 12 bases from J, with 19 bases in between. CDR1 and CDR2 from the germline V gene are SGHTA and FQGNSA. Full variable domain (rest looked up from reference TRBV7-2 and TRBJ2-1): GAGVSQSPSNKVTEKGKDVELRCDPISGHTALYWYRQSLGQGLEFLIYFQGNSAPDKSGLPSDRFSAERTGGSVSTLTIQRTQQEDSAVYLCASSLEAEGGTGQFFGPGTRLTVL.

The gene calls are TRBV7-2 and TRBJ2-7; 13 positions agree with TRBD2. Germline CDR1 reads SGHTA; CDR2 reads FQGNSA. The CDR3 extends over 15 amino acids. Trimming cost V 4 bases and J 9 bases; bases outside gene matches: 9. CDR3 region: CASSSILAGGPGQYF. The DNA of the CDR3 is TGTGCCAGCAGCTCTATACTAGCGGGAGGGCCCGGGCAGTACTTC. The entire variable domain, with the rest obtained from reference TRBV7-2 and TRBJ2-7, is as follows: GAGVSQSPSNKVTEKGKDVELRCDPISGHTALYWYRQSLGQGLEFLIYFQGNSAPDKSGLPSDRFSAERTGGSVSTLTIQRTQQEDSAVYLCASSSILAGGPGQYFGPGTRLTVT.

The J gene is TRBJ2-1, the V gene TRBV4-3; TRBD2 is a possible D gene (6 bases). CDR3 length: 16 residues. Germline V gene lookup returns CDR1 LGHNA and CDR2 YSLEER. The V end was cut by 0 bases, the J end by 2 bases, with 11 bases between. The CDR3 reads CASSQDGLPPYNEQFF. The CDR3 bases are TGCGCCAGCAGCCAAGATGGACTACCCCCCTACAATGAGCAGTTCTTC.

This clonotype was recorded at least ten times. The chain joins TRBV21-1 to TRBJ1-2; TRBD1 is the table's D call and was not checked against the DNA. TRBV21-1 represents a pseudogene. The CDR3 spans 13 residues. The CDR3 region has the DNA TGTGCCAGCTGGGGGTTCTGGAACTATGGCTACACCTTC. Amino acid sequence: CASWGFWNYGYTF.

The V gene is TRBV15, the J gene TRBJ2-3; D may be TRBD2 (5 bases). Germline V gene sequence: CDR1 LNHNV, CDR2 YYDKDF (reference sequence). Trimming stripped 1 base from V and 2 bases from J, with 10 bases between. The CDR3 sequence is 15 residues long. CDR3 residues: CATSRVLAHTDTQYF. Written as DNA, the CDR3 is TGTGCCACCAGCAGAGTTCTAGCCCACACAGATACGCAGTATTTT.

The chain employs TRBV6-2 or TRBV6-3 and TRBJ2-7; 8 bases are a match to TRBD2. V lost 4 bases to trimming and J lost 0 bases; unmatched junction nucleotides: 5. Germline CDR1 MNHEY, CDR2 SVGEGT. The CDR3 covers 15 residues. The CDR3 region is CASSSPLAGSYEQYF. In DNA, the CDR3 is TGTGCCAGCAGTTCCCCGCTAGCGGGCTCCTACGAGCAGTACTTC.

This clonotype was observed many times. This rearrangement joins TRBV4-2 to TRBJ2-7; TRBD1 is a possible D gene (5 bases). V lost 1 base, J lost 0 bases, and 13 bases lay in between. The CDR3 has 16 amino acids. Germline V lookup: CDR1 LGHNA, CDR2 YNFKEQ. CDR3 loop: CASSQGGQRSSYEQYF. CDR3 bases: TGTGCCAGCAGCCAAGGTGGACAACGCAGCTCCTACGAGCAGTACTTC.

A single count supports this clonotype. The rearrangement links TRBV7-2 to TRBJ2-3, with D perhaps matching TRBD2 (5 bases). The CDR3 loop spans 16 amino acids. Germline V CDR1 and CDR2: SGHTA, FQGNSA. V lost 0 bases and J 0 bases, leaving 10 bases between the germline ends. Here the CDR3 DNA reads TGTGCCAGCAGCTTAGCGGGAGCCTCTAGCACAGATACGCAGTATTTT. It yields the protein CASSLAGASSTDTQYF. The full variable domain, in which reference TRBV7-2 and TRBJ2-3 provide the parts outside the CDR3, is GAGVSQSPSNKVTEKGKDVELRCDPISGHTALYWYRQSLGQGLEFLIYFQGNSAPDKSGLPSDRFSAERTGGSVSTLTIQRTQQEDSAVYLCASSLAGASSTDTQYFGPGTRLTVL.

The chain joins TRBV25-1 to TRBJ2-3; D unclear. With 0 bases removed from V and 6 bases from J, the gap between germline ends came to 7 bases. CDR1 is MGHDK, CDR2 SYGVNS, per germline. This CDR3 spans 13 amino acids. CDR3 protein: CASSEYTRDTQYF. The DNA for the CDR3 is TGTGCCAGCAGTGAATATACCCGGGATACGCAGTATTTT.

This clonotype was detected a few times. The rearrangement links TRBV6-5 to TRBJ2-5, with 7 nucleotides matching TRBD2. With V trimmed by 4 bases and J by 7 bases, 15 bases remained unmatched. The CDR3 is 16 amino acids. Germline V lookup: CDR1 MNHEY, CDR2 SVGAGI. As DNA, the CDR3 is TGTGCCAGCAGTTTAACCGGTCGACTAGGGAGGGCGACCCAGTACTTC. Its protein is CASSLTGRLGRATQYF.

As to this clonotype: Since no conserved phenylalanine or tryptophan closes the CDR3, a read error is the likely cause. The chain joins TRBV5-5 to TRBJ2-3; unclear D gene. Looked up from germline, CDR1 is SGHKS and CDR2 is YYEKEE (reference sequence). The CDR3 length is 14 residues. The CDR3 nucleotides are TGTGCCGGCAGCTTGGTCAAGTACACAGATACGCAGTATCTT. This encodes CAGSLVKYTDTQYL.

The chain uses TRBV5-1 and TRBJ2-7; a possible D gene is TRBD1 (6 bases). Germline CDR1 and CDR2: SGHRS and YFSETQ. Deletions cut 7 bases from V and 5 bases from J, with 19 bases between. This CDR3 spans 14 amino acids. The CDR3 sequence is CASRQTTGTDEQYF. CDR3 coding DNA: TGCGCCAGCCGACAGACAACAGGGACGGACGAGCAGTACTTC.